The 19 T cell receptor beta chains presented below share a single source sample, sequenced in a study of cytomegalovirus exposure and HLA in healthy donors. 13 Jbeta primers and 60 Vbeta primers were used for the PCR. Repertoires were generated with immunoSEQ multiplex PCR, while TCRdb's copy carries only in-frame clones and drops some. This specimen shows 100,000 to 150,000 clones; the ten leading clones hold 2% to 2.5%. Sequenced input: PBMCs. The receptors stem from a man aged 40-50 years in good health and CMV-seronegative.

The chain carries TRBV5-4 and TRBJ1-2; 8 bases line up with TRBD1. Looked up from germline, CDR1 is SGHNT and CDR2 is YYREEE (reference sequence). The CDR3 contains 13 residues. V lost 4 bases, J lost 7 bases, and 6 bases stayed unmatched. CDR3 nucleotides: TGTGCCAGCAGCCCGGACAGGGTTGCTGGCTACACCTTC. It specifies CASSPDRVAGYTF.

The chain is built from TRBV11-3 and TRBJ2-7; 7 positions agree with TRBD2. V shed 2 bases, J shed 0 bases, and the junction held 4 bases outside the gene matches. This CDR3 spans 15 amino acids. The germline V gene has CDR1 SGHNT and CDR2 YENEEA. Here the CDR3 reads CASSLRAGVSYEQYF. In DNA, the CDR3 is TGTGCCAGCAGCTTAAGGGCGGGAGTCTCCTACGAGCAGTACTTC.

The J gene is TRBJ1-2, the V gene TRBV5-4; 7 bases fit TRBD1. This CDR3 is 14 amino acids long. With V trimmed by 0 bases and J by 7 bases, 6 bases remained unmatched. Germline values: CDR1 SGHNT, CDR2 YYREEE (reference sequence). The CDR3 DNA follows: TGTGCCAGCAGCTTGGCCGGAGGGGGCTCTGGCTACACCTTC. This encodes CASSLAGGGSGYTF.

The chain combines TRBV27 with TRBJ1-1; TRBD1 might be the D (6 bases). Trimming took off 7 bases at V and 3 bases at J, with 18 bases between the two ends. The germline V gene has CDR1 MNHEY and CDR2 SMNVEV (reference sequence). The CDR3 is 15 residues long. The CDR3 nucleotides are TGTGCCAGCAATGTACAGGGTTTAGAGGACACTGAAGCTTTCTTT. Translated: CASNVQGLEDTEAFF.

V is TRBV5-3 and J is TRBJ2-3; TRBD2 aligns across 9 bases. TRBV5-3 counts as an open reading frame of uncertain function. The V segment lost 1 base and the J segment 4 bases; nucleotides outside the gene matches: 13. This CDR3 is 18 amino acids long. CDR3 region: CARSLRYWVGGRADTQYF. The CDR3, as DNA: TGTGCCAGAAGCTTGCGGTATTGGGTTGGCGGGAGGGCAGATACGCAGTATTTT.

The chain joins TRBV11-3 to TRBJ2-1; TRBD1 might be the D (6 bases). V lost 5 bases, J lost 5 bases, and 10 bases lay in between. CDR3 length equals 13 residues. The V gene's germline CDR1 is SGHNT and CDR2 YENEEA. CDR3 sequence reads: CASSPGVDNEQFF. CDR3 sequence (DNA): TGTGCCAGCAGCCCAGGGGTCGACAATGAGCAGTTCTTC.

The chain recombines TRBV9 with TRBJ1-2; perhaps TRBD1 as D (6 bases). From germline, CDR1 is SGDLS and CDR2 YYNGEE. This CDR3 comprises 13 residues. The V and J ends lost 7 bases and 2 bases respectively, with 12 bases between them. CDR3 bases: TGTGCCAGCGGGATAGGACAGAACTATGGCTACACCTTC. It is translated as CASGIGQNYGYTF.

The J gene is TRBJ2-7, the V gene TRBV5-6; 9 positions match TRBD2. After removal of 6 bases from V and 6 bases from J, the junction contained 10 bases not matched to a gene. Germline V gene lookup returns CDR1 SGHDT and CDR2 YYEEEE. The CDR3 has 14 amino acids. CDR3 nucleotides: TGTGCCAGCACCAATGAGGGCGGGAGGGGCGAGCAGTACTTC. Protein sequence: CASTNEGGRGEQYF.

The V and J genes are TRBV5-1 and TRBJ2-5; a possible D gene is TRBD1 (6 bases). The tail of the sequence fits TRBJ2-7 better, so the J call may be wrong. Germline V CDR1 and CDR2: SGHRS, YFSETQ. The CDR3 length is 15 residues. This CDR3 is CASSLTTGTPPEQYF. The CDR3 coding sequence is TGCGCCAGCAGCTTAACAACCGGGACACCTCCCGAGCAGTACTTC.

V usage is TRBV28 and J usage is TRBJ2-3; D is unresolved. CDR1 and CDR2 (germline): MDHEN, SYDVKM. V lost 7 bases and J lost 5, with 10 bases in between. This CDR3 comprises 12 residues. The CDR3 protein is CASMIGQDTQYF. The CDR3 DNA sequence: TGTGCCAGCATGATTGGGCAAGATACGCAGTATTTT.

The chain uses TRBV6-1 and TRBJ1-2, with D perhaps TRBD1 (6 bases). The germline V gene has CDR1 MNHNS and CDR2 SASEGT. Trimming removed 6 bases at V and 4 bases at J, with 18 bases between. The CDR3 sequence is 15 residues long. This CDR3 reads CASRGGGGAPYGYTF. CDR3 coding DNA: TGTGCCAGCAGAGGCGGCGGGGGGGCGCCCTATGGCTACACCTTC.

The chain uses TRBV5-1 and TRBJ1-4; D ambiguous. This CDR3 has 15 amino acids. V shed 9 bases and J shed 8 bases, with 23 bases lying between them. Germline V CDR1 and CDR2: SGHRS, YFSETQ. The CDR3 region is CATRPVGVKGEKLFF. The DNA of the CDR3 is TGCGCCACCCGACCGGTCGGGGTAAAAGGGGAAAAACTGTTTTTT.

J is TRBJ2-3 and V is TRBV11-3, with 7 nucleotides matching TRBD2. J gave up 0 bases and V 4 bases, and 4 bases lay outside the gene matches. The CDR3 has 15 residues. Germline CDR1 is SGHNT and CDR2 is YENEEA. The CDR3 sequence: CASSSGGESTDTQYF. The CDR3 nucleotides are TGTGCCAGCAGCTCTGGGGGGGAGAGCACAGATACGCAGTATTTT.

The chain recombines TRBV6-5 with TRBJ2-1; 7 nucleotides line up with TRBD2. The V gene's germline CDR1 is MNHEY and CDR2 SVGAGI. V dropped 4 bases and J dropped 8; count of bases not matched to a gene: 8. The CDR3 has 14 residues. The CDR3 DNA sequence: TGTGCCAGCAGTTGGGGCGGGAGAGGGGATGAGCAGTTCTTC. This codes for CASSWGGRGDEQFF.

This chain connects TRBV28 to TRBJ2-7; TRBD1 agrees at 10 bases. The V segment lost 5 bases and the J segment 3 bases; nucleotides outside the gene matches: 7. The germline V gene encodes CDR1 MDHEN and CDR2 SYDVKM. The CDR3 is 15 amino acids. The CDR3 DNA is TGTGCCAGCAGTACGAGGACAGGGGGAGGCTACGAGCAGTACTTC. Translation: CASSTRTGGGYEQYF.

The chain carries TRBV7-9 and TRBJ2-3; 7 bases map to TRBD2. The CDR3 contains 16 residues. V gave up 3 bases and J gave up 2 bases; unmatched junction bases: 8. Germline values: CDR1 SEHNR, CDR2 FQNEAQ (reference sequence). In DNA, the CDR3 is TGTGCCAGCAGCTTTCTCCGACTAGCAAACACAGATACGCAGTATTTT. This encodes CASSFLRLANTDTQYF. The whole variable domain, filled in from reference TRBV7-9 and TRBJ2-3, reads DTGVSQNPRHKITKRGQNVTFRCDPISEHNRLYWYRQTLGQGPEFLTYFQNEAQLEKSRLLSDRFSAERPKGSFSTLEIQRTEQGDSAMYLCASSFLRLANTDTQYFGPGTRLTVL.

The chain has TRBV30 and TRBJ1-5; D is possibly TRBD1 (5 bases). CDR3 length: 15 residues. V was clipped by 0 bases and J by 0 bases, with 9 bases between them. Germline lookup yields CDR1 GTSNPN and CDR2 SVGIG (reference sequence). DNA of the CDR3: TGTGCCTGGAGTGTGGCGGGGCGTAGCAATCAGCCCCAGCATTTT. Its protein is CAWSVAGRSNQPQHF.

V usage is TRBV6-5 and J usage is TRBJ2-3, with a weak D call TRBD1 (5 bases). V was pared by 6 bases and J by 2 bases, with 15 bases between. The CDR3 spans 15 residues. Germline CDR1 reads MNHEY; CDR2 reads SVGAGI. The CDR3 DNA reads as TGTGCCAGCAGACCAGACAGCCGGATCACAGATACGCAGTATTTT. Amino acids: CASRPDSRITDTQYF.

The chain has TRBV15 and TRBJ1-1; D possibly corresponds to TRBD1 (6 bases). The V and J ends lost 3 bases and 2 bases respectively, with 16 bases between them. Germline CDR1 reads LNHNV; CDR2 reads YYDKDF (reference sequence). The CDR3 spans 16 residues. The CDR3 reads CATSRVLGGFNTEAFF. CDR3 DNA sequence: TGTGCCACCAGCAGGGTCCTAGGGGGATTCAACACTGAAGCTTTCTTT.